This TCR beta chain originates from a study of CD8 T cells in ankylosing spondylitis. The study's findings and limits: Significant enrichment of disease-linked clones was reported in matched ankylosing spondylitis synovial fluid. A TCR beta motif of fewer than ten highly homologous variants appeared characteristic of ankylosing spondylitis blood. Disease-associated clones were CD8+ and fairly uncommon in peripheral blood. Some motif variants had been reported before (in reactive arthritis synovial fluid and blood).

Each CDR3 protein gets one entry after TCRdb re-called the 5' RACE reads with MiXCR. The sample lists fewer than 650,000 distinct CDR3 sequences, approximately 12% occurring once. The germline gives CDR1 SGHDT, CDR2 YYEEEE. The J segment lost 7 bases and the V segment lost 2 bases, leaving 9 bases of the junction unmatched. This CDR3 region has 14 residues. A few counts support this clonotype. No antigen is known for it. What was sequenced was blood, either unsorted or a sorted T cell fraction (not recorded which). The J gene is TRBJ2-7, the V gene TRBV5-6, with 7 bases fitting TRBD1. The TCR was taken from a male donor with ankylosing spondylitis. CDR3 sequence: CASSFQQGLWEQYF. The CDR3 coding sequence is TGTGCCAGCAGCTTTCAACAGGGGCTCTGGGAGCAGTACTTC. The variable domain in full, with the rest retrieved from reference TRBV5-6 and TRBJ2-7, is DAGVTQSPTHLIKTRGQQVTLRCSPKSGHDTVSWYQQALGQGPQFIFQYYEEEERQRGNFPDRFSGHQFPNYSSELNVNALLLGDSALYLCASSFQQGLWEQYFGPGTRLTVT.